Sequencing of this TCR beta chain was carried out in a study of CD8+CD57+ T cells in acquired aplastic anemia. The overall study: DNA recovered from sorted CD4+ and CD8+ cells had a mean of about 3.5 ug. Where healthy donors were concerned, CD4+ cells averaged approximately 11 million reads.

CDR3 length: 15 residues. Per the germline V gene, CDR1 is SEHNR and CDR2 is FQNEAQ (reference sequence). Researchers used genomic DNA as the template to profile TCR beta VDJ and CDR3. TCRdb re-derived calls from the reads in MiXCR, one entry per CDR3 protein. The repertoire holds 190,000 or so distinct CDR3 sequences, with about 59% as singletons. General study points: The study found no significant CD8+ Simpson's diversity difference between patients and controls. Roughly 27 shared CD8+ CDR3s appeared highly expressed within patients' immunodominant clones.

As for this clonotype: Its antigen remains unknown. Compared with germline, one end of the junction differs, possibly owing to a read error.

Sequenced input: sorted CD4+, CD8+, or CD8+CD57+ T cells (not recorded which) from PBMCs. This TCR was sampled from a human donor in good health. The chain couples TRBV7-9 to TRBJ1-4, with a possible D match to TRBD1 (5 bases). Written as DNA, the CDR3 is TGTGCCAGCAGCTCCCCCCAGGGCACTAATGAAAAATTGTTTTTT. Protein: CASSSPQGTNEKLFF.